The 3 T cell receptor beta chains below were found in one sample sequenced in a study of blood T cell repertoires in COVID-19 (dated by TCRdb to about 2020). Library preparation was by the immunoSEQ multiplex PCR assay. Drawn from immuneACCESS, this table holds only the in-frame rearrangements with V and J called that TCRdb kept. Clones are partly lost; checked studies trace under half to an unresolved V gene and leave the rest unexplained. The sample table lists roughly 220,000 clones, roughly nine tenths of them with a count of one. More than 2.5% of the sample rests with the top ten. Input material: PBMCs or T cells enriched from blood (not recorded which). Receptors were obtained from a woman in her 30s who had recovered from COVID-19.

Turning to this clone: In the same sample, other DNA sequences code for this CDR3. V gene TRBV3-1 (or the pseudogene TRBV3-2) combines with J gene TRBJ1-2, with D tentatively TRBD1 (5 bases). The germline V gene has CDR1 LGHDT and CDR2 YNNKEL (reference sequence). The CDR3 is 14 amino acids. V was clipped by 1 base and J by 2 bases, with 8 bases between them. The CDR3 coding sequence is TGTGCCAGCAGCCAAGTCGCAGGGAACTATGGCTACACCTTC. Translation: CASSQVAGNYGYTF.

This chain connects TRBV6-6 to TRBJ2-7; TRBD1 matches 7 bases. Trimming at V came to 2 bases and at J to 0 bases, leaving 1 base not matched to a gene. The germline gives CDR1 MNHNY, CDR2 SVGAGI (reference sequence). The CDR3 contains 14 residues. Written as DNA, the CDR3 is TGTGCCAGCAGTTACGGGGACAGCTCCTACGAGCAGTACTTC. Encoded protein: CASSYGDSSYEQYF.

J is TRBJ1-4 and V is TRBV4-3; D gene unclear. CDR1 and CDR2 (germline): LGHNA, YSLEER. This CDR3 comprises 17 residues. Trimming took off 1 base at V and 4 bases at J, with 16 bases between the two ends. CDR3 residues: CASSQAFPVDFNEKLFF. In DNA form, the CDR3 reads TGCGCCAGCAGCCAAGCATTTCCGGTAGACTTTAATGAAAAACTGTTTTTT.